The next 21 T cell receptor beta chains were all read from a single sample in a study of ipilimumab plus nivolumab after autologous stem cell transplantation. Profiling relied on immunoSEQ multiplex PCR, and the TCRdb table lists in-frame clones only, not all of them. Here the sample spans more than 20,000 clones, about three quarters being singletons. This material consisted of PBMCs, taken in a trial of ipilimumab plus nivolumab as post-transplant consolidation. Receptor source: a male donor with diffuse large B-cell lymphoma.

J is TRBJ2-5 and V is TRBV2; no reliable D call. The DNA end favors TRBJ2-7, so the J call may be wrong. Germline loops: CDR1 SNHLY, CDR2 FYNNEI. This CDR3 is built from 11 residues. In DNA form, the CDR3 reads TGTGCCAGCGCTGGGTACTACGAGCAGTACTTC. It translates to CASAGYYEQYF.

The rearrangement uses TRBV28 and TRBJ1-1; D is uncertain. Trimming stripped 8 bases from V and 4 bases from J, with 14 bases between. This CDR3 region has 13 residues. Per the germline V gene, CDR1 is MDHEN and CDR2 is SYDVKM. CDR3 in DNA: TGTGCCAGCGTGATACGGGCGTTCACTGAAGCTTTCTTT. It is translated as CASVIRAFTEAFF.

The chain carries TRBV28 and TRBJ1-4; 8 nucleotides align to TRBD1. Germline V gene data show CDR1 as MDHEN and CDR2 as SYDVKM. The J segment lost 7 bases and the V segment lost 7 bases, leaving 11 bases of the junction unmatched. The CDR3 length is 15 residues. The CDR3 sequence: CASTMSQTGAEKLFF. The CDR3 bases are TGTGCCAGCACTATGTCCCAGACAGGGGCTGAAAAACTGTTTTTT.

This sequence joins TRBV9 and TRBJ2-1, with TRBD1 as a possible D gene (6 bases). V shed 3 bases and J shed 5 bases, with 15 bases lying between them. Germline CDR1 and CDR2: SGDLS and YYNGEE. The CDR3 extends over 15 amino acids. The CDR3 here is CASSARTAGHNEQFF. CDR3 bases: TGTGCCAGCAGCGCTCGGACAGCCGGCCACAATGAGCAGTTCTTC.

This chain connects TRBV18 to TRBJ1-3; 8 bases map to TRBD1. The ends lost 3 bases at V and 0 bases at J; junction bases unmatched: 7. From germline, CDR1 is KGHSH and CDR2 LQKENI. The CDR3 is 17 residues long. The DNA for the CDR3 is TGTGCCAGCTCACCCTTGACAGGGGAAGGCTCTGGAAACACCATATATTTT. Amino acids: CASSPLTGEGSGNTIYF.

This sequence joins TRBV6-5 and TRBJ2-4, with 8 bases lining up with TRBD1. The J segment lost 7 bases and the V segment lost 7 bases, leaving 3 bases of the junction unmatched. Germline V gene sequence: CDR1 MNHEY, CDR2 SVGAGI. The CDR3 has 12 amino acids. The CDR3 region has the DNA TGTGCCAGCACAGGGGGCGAGAACATTCAGTACTTC. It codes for CASTGGENIQYF.

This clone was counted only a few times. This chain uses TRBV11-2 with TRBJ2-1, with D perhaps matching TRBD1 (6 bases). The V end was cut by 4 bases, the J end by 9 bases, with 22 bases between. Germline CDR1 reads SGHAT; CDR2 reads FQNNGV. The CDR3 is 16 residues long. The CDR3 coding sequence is TGTGCCAGCAGCTACCCCAGGGGTAAAGGGGCTGGTGAGCAGTTCTTC. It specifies CASSYPRGKGAGEQFF.

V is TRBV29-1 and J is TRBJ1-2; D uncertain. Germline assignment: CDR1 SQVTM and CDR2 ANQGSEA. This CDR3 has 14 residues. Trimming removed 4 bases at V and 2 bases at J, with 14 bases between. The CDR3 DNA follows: TGCAGCGTTGGGACTCCCGGCGCCAACTATGGCTACACCTTC. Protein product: CSVGTPGANYGYTF. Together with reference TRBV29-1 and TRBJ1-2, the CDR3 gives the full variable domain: SAVISQKPSRDICQRGTSLTIQCQVDSQVTMMFWYRQQPGQSLTLIATANQGSEATYESGFVIDKFPISRPNLTFSTLTVSNMSPEDSSIYLCSVGTPGANYGYTFGSGTRLTVV.

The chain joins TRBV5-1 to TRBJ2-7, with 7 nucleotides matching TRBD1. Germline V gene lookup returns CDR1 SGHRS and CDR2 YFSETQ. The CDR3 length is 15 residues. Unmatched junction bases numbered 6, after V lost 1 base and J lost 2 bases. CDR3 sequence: CASSLHDRETYEQYF. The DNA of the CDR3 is TGCGCCAGCAGCTTGCACGACAGGGAGACCTACGAGCAGTACTTC. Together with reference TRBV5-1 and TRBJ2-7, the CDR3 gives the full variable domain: KAGVTQTPRYLIKTRGQQVTLSCSPISGHRSVSWYQQTPGQGLQFLFEYFSETQRNKGNFPGRFSGRQFSNSRSEMNVSTLELGDSALYLCASSLHDRETYEQYFGPGTRLTVT.

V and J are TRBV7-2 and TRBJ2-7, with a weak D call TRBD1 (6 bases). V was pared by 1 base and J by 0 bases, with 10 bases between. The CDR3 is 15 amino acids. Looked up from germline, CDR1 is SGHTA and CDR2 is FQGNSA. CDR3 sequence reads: CASSLVGQSSYEQYF. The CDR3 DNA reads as TGTGCCAGCAGCTTAGTCGGACAGTCCTCCTACGAGCAGTACTTC.

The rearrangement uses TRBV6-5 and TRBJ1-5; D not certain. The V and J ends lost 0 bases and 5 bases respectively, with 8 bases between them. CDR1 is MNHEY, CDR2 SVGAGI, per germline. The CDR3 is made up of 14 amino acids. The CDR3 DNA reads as TGTGCCAGCAGTTACTCCGGGTTAGATCAGCCCCAGCATTTT. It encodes CASSYSGLDQPQHF.

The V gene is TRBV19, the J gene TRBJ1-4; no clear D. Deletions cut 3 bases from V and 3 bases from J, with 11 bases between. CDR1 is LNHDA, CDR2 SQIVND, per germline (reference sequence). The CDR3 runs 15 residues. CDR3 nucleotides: TGTGCCAGTAGTATGGAGACAACCGCTAATGAAAAACTGTTTTTT. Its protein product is CASSMETTANEKLFF.

CDR3 DNA sequence: TGTGCCAGCACCTCGGGGGGAATGGTTAACGTCCTGACTTTC. This encodes CASTSGGMVNVLTF. The V and J genes are TRBV7-9 and TRBJ2-6, with 7 nucleotides matching TRBD2. Germline trimming cut 7 bases from V and 10 bases from J; bases unmatched to any gene: 10. CDR1 is SEHNR, CDR2 FQNEAQ, per germline (reference sequence). This CDR3 spans 14 amino acids.

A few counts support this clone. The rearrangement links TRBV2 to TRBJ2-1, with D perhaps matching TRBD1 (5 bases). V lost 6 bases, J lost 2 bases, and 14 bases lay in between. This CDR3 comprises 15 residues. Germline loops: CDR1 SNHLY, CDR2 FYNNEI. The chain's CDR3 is CASSAKGMPYNEQFF. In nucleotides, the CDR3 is TGTGCCAGCAGCGCGAAGGGGATGCCCTACAATGAGCAGTTCTTC.

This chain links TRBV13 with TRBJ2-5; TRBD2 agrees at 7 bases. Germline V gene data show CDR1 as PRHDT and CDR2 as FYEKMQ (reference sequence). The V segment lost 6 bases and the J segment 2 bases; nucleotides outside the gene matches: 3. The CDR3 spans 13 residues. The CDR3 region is CASSAGEQETQYF. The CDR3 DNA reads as TGTGCCAGCAGTGCGGGGGAGCAAGAGACCCAGTACTTC.

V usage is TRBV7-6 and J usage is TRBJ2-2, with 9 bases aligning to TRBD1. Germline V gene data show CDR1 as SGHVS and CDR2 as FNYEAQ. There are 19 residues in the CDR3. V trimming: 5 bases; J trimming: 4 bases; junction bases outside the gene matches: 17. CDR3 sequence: CASSDSGTGRLWGTGELFF. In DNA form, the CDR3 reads TGTGCCAGCAGCGACTCCGGGACAGGGCGTTTATGGGGCACCGGGGAGCTGTTTTTT.

The CDR3 reads CASSQALKPGTGSGGYTF. Written as DNA, the CDR3 is TGTGCCAGCAGCCAAGCCCTCAAGCCCGGGACAGGGTCAGGTGGCTACACCTTC. The rearrangement links TRBV4-2 to TRBJ1-2, with 9 bases identical to TRBD1. Trimming cost V 1 base and J 7 bases; bases outside gene matches: 16. From germline, CDR1 is LGHNA and CDR2 YNFKEQ. The CDR3 loop spans 18 amino acids.

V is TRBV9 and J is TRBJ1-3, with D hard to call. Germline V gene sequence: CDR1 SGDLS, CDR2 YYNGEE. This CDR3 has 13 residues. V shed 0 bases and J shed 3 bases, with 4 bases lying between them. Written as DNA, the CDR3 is TGTGCCAGCAGCGTAGCAGGTGGAAACACCATATATTTT. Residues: CASSVAGGNTIYF.

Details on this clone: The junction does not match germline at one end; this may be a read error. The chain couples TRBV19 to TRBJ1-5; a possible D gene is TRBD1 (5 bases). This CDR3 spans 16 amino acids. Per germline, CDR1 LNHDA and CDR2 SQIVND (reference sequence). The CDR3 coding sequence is TGTGCCAGTAGTGGAAGCAGGGCCGTAGGGAATCCGCCCCAGCATTTT. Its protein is CASSGSRAVGNPPQHF. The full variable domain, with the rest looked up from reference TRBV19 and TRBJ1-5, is DGGITQSPKYLFRKEGQNVTLSCEQNLNHDAMYWYRQDPGQGLRLIYYSQIVNDFQKGDIAEGYSVSREKKESFPLTVTSAQKNPTAFYLCASSGSRAVGNPPQHFGDGTRLSIL.

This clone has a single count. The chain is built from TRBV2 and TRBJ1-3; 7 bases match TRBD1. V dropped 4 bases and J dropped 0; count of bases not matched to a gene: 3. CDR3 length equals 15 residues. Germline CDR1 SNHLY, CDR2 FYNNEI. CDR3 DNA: TGTGCCAGCAGTGTACAGGGGACCTCTGGAAACACCATATATTTT. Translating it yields CASSVQGTSGNTIYF.

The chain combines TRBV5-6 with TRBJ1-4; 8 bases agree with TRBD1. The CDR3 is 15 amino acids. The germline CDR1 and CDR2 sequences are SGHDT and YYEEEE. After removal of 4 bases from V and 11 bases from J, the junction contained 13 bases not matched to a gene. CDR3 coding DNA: TGTGCCAGCAGCCCGCCCGCGGACAGGGAGAGGAAACTGTTTTTT. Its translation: CASSPPADRERKLFF. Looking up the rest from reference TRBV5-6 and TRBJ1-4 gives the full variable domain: DAGVTQSPTHLIKTRGQQVTLRCSPKSGHDTVSWYQQALGQGPQFIFQYYEEEERQRGNFPDRFSGHQFPNYSSELNVNALLLGDSALYLCASSPPADRERKLFFGSGTQLSVL.